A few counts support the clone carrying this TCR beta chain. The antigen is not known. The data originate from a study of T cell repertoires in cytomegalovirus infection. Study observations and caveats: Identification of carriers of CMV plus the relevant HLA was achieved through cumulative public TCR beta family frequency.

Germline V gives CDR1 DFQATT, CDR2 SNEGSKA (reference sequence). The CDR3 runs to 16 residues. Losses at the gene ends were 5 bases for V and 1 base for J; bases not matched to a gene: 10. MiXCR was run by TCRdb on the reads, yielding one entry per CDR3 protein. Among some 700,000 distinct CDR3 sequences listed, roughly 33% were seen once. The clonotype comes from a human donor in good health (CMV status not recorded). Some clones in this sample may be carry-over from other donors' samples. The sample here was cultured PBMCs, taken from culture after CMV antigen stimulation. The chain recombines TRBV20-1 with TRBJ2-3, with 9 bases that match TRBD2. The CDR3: CSAGQMVAGGTDTQYF. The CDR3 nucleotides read TGCAGTGCTGGACAGATGGTAGCGGGGGGCACAGATACGCAGTATTTT.